This TCR beta chain was retrieved from a study of T cells in women clearing cervical HPV infection. Study findings and constraints: CIN3+ cases had significantly higher TCR repertoire richness than controls, but evenness did not differ.

CDR1 and CDR2 from the germline V gene are SNHLY and FYNNEI. The CDR3 covers 11 residues. Trimming took off 8 bases at V and 1 base at J, with 5 bases between the two ends. Turning to this clone: The target antigen is unknown. From the germline J gene comes the end of the CDR3, since the read stops 3 residues before it.

All participants had a single incident cervical HPV16 infection, and prevalent HPV16 infections were excluded. HPV was found by MY09/MY11 PCR and dot-blot genotyping. TCR beta CDR3 amplified by multiplex PCR from approximately 1,100 ng genomic DNA. Sequencing used immunoSEQ multiplex PCR; TCRdb keeps in-frame clones, though not all of them. The listing contains over 10,000 clones. The receptor's source is a woman aged 18-69 years with a cervical HPV16 infection that either progressed to CIN3+ or cleared (not recorded which). The sequencing sample was made of blood buffy coat. J is TRBJ1-1 and V is TRBV2, with D unresolved. Incomplete CDR3 DNA: TGTGCCAGCTACACGAACACTGAA. Protein sequence: CASYTNTE. The complete CDR3 protein is CASYTNTEAFF.